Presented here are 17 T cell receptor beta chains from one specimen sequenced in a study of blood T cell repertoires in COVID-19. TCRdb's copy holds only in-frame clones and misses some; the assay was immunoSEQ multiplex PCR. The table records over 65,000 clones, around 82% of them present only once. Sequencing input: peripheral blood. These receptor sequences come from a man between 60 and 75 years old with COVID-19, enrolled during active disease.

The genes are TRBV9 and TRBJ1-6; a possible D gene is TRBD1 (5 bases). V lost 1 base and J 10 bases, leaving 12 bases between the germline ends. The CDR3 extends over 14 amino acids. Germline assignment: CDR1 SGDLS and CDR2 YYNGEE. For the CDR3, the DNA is TGTGCCAGCAGCGTATCAGGGAAGTCCTCACCCCTCCACTTT. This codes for CASSVSGKSSPLHF. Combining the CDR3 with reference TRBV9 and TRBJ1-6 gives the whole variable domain DSGVTQTPKHLITATGQRVTLRCSPRSGDLSVYWYQQSLDQGLQFLIQYYNGEERAKGNILERFSAQQFPDLHSELNLSSLELGDSALYFCASSVSGKSSPLHFGNGTRLTVT.

The CDR3 sequence: CASRHGLGSFDEQFF. For the CDR3, the DNA is TGTGCCAGCAGACACGGACTAGGGTCTTTCGATGAGCAGTTCTTC. The chain has TRBV5-4 and TRBJ2-1, with 7 bases aligning to TRBD2. Germline CDR1 SGHNT, CDR2 YYREEE (reference sequence). The ends lost 5 bases at V and 8 bases at J; junction bases unmatched: 13. The CDR3 has 15 residues.

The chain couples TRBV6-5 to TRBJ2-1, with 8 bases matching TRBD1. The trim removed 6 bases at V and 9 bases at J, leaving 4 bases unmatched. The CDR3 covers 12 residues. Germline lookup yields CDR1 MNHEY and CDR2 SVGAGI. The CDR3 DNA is TGTGCCAGCAGCGGACAGGGTGGTGAGCAGTTCTTC. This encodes CASSGQGGEQFF.

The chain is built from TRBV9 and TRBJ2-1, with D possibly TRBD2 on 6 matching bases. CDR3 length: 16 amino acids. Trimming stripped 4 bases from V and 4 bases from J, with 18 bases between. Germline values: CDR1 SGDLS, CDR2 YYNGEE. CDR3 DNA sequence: TGTGCCAGCAGCCCGGCGGGAAGCGGACCTTACAATGAGCAGTTCTTC. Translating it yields CASSPAGSGPYNEQFF.

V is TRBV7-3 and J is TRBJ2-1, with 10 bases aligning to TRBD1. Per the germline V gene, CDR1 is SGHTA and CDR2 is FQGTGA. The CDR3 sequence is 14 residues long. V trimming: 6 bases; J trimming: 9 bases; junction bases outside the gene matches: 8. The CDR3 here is CASSTQTGGGEQFF. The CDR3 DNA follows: TGTGCCAGCAGTACCCAGACAGGGGGCGGTGAGCAGTTCTTC.

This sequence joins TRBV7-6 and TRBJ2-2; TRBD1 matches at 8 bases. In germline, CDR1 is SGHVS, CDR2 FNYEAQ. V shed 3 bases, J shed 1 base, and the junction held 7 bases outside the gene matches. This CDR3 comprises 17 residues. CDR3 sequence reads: CASSFSSGQGNTGELFF. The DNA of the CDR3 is TGTGCCAGCAGCTTTTCATCAGGACAGGGGAACACCGGGGAGCTGTTTTTT.

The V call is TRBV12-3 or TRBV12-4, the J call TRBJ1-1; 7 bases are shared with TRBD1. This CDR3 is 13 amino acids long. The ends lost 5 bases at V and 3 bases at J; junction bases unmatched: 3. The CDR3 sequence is CASSPRGYTEAFF. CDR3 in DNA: TGTGCCAGCAGTCCCAGGGGGTACACTGAAGCTTTCTTT.

CDR3 sequence (DNA): TGTGCCAGCAGTGGGGAGGACGGTAGGGCACCCCTCCACTTT. This sequence encodes CASSGEDGRAPLHF. The V call is TRBV9, the J call TRBJ1-6; no definite D call. The CDR3 runs 14 residues. The germline gives CDR1 SGDLS, CDR2 YYNGEE. Trimming shortened V by 5 bases and J by 11 bases, and 17 bases separated the two germline ends.

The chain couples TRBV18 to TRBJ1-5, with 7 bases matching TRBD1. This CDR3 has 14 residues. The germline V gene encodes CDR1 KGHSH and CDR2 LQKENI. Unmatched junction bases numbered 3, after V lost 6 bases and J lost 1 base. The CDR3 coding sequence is TGTGCCAGCTCGGGACAGACCAGCAATCAGCCCCAGCATTTT. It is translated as CASSGQTSNQPQHF. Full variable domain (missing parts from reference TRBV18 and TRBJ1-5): NAGVMQNPRHLVRRRGQEARLRCSPMKGHSHVYWYRQLPEEGLKFMVYLQKENIIDESGMPKERFSAEFPKEGPSILRIQQVVRGDSAAYFCASSGQTSNQPQHFGDGTRLSIL.

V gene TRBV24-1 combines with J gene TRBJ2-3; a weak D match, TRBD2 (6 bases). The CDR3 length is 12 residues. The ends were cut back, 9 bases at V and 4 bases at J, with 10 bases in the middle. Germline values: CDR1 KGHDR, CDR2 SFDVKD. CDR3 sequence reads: CATRERADTQYF. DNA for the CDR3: TGTGCCACCCGGGAGAGGGCAGATACGCAGTATTTT.

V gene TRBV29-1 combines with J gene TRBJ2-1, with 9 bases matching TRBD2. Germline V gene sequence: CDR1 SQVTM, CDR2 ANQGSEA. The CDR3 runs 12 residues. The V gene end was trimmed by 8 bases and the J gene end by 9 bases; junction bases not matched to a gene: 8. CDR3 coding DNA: TGCAGCCCGTCGGCGGGAGGGGGTGAGCAGTTCTTC. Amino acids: CSPSAGGGEQFF.

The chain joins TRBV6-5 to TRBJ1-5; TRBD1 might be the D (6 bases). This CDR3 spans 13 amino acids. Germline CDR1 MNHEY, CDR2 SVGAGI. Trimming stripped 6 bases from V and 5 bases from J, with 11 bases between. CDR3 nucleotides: TGTGCCAGCAGCCGACAGGCTGATCAGCCCCAGCATTTT. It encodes CASSRQADQPQHF.

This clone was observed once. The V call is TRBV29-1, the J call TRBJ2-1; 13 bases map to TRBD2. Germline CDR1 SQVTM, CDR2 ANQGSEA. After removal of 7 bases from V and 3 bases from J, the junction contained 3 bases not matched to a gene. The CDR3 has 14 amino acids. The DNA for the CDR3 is TGCAGCGCCAGACTAGCGGGAGGCTACAATGAGCAGTTCTTC. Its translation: CSARLAGGYNEQFF.

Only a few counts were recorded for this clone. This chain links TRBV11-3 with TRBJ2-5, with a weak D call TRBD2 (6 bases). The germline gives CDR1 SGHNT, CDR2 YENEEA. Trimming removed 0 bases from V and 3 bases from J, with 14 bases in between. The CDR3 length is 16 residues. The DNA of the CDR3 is TGTGCCAGCAGCTTAGATAGGGTCTGGGGGGAAGAGACCCAGTACTTC. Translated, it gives CASSLDRVWGEETQYF.

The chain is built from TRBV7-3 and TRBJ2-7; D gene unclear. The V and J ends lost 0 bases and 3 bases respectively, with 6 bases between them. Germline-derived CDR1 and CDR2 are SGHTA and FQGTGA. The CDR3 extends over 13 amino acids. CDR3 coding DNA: TGTGCCAGCAGCTTAACCCCCTACTACGAGCAGTACTTC. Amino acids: CASSLTPYYEQYF.

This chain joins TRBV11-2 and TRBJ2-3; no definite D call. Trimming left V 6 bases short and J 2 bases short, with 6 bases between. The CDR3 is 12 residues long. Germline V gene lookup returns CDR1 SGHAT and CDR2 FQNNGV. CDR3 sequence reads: CASSSSTDTQYF. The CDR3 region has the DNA TGTGCCAGCAGTTCATCCACAGATACGCAGTATTTT.

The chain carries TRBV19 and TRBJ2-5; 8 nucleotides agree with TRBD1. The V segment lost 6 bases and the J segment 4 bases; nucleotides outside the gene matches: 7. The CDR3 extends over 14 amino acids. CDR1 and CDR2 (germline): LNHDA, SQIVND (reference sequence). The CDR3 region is CASRFQGAGETQYF. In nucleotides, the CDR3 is TGTGCCAGTAGATTTCAGGGGGCGGGAGAGACCCAGTACTTC.